One sample yielded the 24 T cell receptor beta chains listed below, sequenced in a study of post-analysis software for immune sequencing data. Broader study findings: Comparison of patients with controls showed about 5 TRBV segments more frequent in patients, TRBV5-6, TRBV5-1 and TRBV20-1 among them.

Unique-molecular-identifier-tagged TCR beta cDNA libraries were used. TCRdb redid the calling of the PCR reads with MiXCR, one entry per CDR3 protein. The sample lists hundreds of thousands of distinct CDR3 sequences, just under 30% occurring once. For these receptors, no antigen is known. The source material was blood. The receptors were gathered from a girl aged 5 to 17 with multiple sclerosis.

There are many counts of this clonotype. The V gene is TRBV28, the J gene TRBJ2-1; TRBD2 matches 8 bases. Germline lookup yields CDR1 MDHEN and CDR2 SYDVKM. The ends lost 3 bases at V and 0 bases at J; junction bases unmatched: 10. The CDR3 runs 18 residues. The CDR3 reads CASSFSAGGRSSYNEQFF. The CDR3 DNA sequence: TGTGCCAGCAGTTTTTCCGCGGGGGGCCGGAGCTCCTACAATGAGCAGTTCTTC.

This clonotype showed up just a few times. The DNA for the CDR3 is TGTGCCAGCAGTACCGGGACACTCCAAGAGACCCAGTACTTC. Its translation is CASSTGTLQETQYF. This rearrangement joins TRBV28 to TRBJ2-5; tentative D call: TRBD1 (6 bases). The V end lost 5 bases, the J end lost 1 base, and 11 bases lay between the germline ends. CDR3 size: 14 residues. CDR1 is MDHEN, CDR2 SYDVKM, per germline. The variable domain in full, with the rest retrieved from reference TRBV28 and TRBJ2-5, is DVKVTQSSRYLVKRTGEKVFLECVQDMDHENMFWYRQDPGLGLRLIYFSYDVKMKEKGDIPEGYSVSREKKERFSLILESASTNQTSMYLCASSTGTLQETQYFGPGTRLLVL.

This clonotype was detected only a few times. This chain connects TRBV6-2 or TRBV6-3 to TRBJ2-1, with 8 bases aligning to TRBD2. V lost 5 bases, J lost 14 bases, and 20 bases stayed unmatched. Germline V CDR1 and CDR2: MNHEY, SVGEGT. The CDR3 consists of 16 residues. The CDR3 sequence is CASSDKRGRVGALEFF. In nucleotides, the CDR3 is TGTGCCAGCAGTGACAAGCGGGGGAGGGTCGGGGCCTTGGAGTTCTTC.

This clonotype was seen a few times. This sequence joins TRBV7-9 and TRBJ1-1, with D hard to call. The CDR3 is 14 residues long. Germline V gene data show CDR1 as SEHNR and CDR2 as FQNEAQ (reference sequence). With 5 bases removed from V and 1 base from J, the gap between germline ends came to 11 bases. The DNA for the CDR3 is TGTGCCAGCAGCCCTCTGAGCGCGAACACTGAAGCTTTCTTT. Translating gives CASSPLSANTEAFF.

The chain carries TRBV20-1 and TRBJ1-5; tentative D call: TRBD1 (5 bases). The CDR3 is made up of 14 amino acids. Germline V gene sequence: CDR1 DFQATT, CDR2 SNEGSKA (reference sequence). V lost 2 bases, J lost 4 bases, and 12 bases lay in between. DNA for the CDR3: TGCAGTGCTAGACACCTGCGGGGGAATCAGCCCCAGCATTTT. The encoded protein is CSARHLRGNQPQHF.

The chain employs TRBV12-3 or TRBV12-4 and TRBJ2-3; D is undetermined. V was trimmed by 7 bases and J by 0 bases, leaving 14 bases between them. This CDR3 has 15 residues. Here the CDR3 reads CASISGRLSTDTQYF. CDR3 in DNA: TGTGCCAGCATCTCGGGCAGGCTGAGCACAGATACGCAGTATTTT.

The chain uses TRBV18 and TRBJ2-1; 7 positions match TRBD1. Germline lookup yields CDR1 KGHSH and CDR2 LQKENI. The J segment lost 9 bases and the V segment lost 5 bases, leaving 10 bases of the junction unmatched. The CDR3 consists of 14 residues. In DNA, the CDR3 is TGTGCCAGCTCATCCGGGACAGCCTCCGGTGAGCAGTTCTTC. The encoded protein is CASSSGTASGEQFF.

The chain employs TRBV11-3 and TRBJ2-1, with D maybe TRBD1 (5 bases). Trimming took 4 bases from V and 8 from J, leaving 12 bases between them. The CDR3 spans 13 residues. Germline loops: CDR1 SGHNT, CDR2 YENEEA. The CDR3 nucleotides are TGTGCCAGCAGCTCTAGGGGTTCGGATGAGCAGTTCTTC. Translation: CASSSRGSDEQFF.

V gene TRBV29-1 combines with J gene TRBJ2-2; 8 bases map to TRBD1. This CDR3 is built from 14 residues. The V gene end was trimmed by 4 bases and the J gene end by 5 bases; junction bases not matched to a gene: 6. Germline CDR1 is SQVTM and CDR2 is ANQGSEA. CDR3 sequence (DNA): TGCAGCGTTGCAGGGGGCATAGGGACCGGGGAGCTGTTTTTT. Its protein is CSVAGGIGTGELFF.

As regards this clonotype: A read error may account for a junction end that differs from germline. This rearrangement joins TRBV6-1 to TRBJ1-2; TRBD1 matches 7 bases. This CDR3 contains 15 residues. Germline V gene data show CDR1 as MNHNS and CDR2 as SASEGT. This chain's CDR3 is CACSESGGLWDGYTF. CDR3 bases: TGTGCCTGCAGTGAATCAGGGGGTTTGTGGGATGGCTACACCTTC.

This clonotype was seen only a few times. CDR3 coding DNA: TGTGCCAGCAGCGCCAACAGGGGAGGAGACAATGAGCAGTTCTTC. Protein: CASSANRGGDNEQFF. The genes are TRBV7-2 and TRBJ2-1, with D perhaps matching TRBD1 (7 bases). The CDR3 loop spans 15 amino acids. Trimming took off 5 bases at V and 5 bases at J, with 16 bases between the two ends. Per germline, CDR1 SGHTA and CDR2 FQGNSA.

V gene TRBV15 combines with J gene TRBJ1-4, with D uncertain. The CDR3 loop spans 13 amino acids. The V gene's germline CDR1 is LNHNV and CDR2 YYDKDF (reference sequence). The ends were cut back, 0 bases at V and 10 bases at J, with 9 bases in the middle. The CDR3 reads CATSRDLEGKLFF. CDR3 coding DNA: TGTGCCACCAGCAGAGATCTTGAAGGAAAACTGTTTTTT. Together with reference TRBV15 and TRBJ1-4, the CDR3 gives the full variable domain: DAMVIQNPRYQVTQFGKPVTLSCSQTLNHNVMYWYQQKSSQAPKLLFHYYDKDFNNEADTPDNFQSRRPNTSFCFLDIRSPGLGDTAMYLCATSRDLEGKLFFGSGTQLSVL.

This clonotype has a count of ten or more. The chain is built from TRBV12-3 or TRBV12-4 and TRBJ2-7; 8 nucleotides agree with TRBD1. V lost 0 bases, J lost 2 bases, and 9 bases stayed unmatched. This CDR3 region has 17 residues. The CDR3, as DNA: TGTGCCAGCAGTTTAGCGCTAACTGGACAGGGCACCTACGAGCAGTACTTC. The encoded protein is CASSLALTGQGTYEQYF.

There are a few counts of this clonotype. The chain couples TRBV6-1 to TRBJ2-7, with D perhaps given as TRBD1 or TRBD2 (5 bases each). V gave up 3 bases and J gave up 1 base, with 10 bases separating them. The CDR3 runs to 14 residues. CDR1 is MNHNS and CDR2 is SASEGT in the germline V gene. The CDR3 protein is CASSDPGGSYEQYF. The CDR3 DNA is TGTGCCAGCAGTGACCCTGGGGGTTCCTACGAGCAGTACTTC.

This chain uses TRBV5-1 with TRBJ2-1, with 7 bases that match TRBD1. V dropped 2 bases and J dropped 5; count of bases not matched to a gene: 4. Germline V CDR1 and CDR2: SGHRS, YFSETQ. CDR3 length: 14 amino acids. The DNA of the CDR3 is TGCGCCAGCAGCTTAAACCAGGGGGACAATGAGCAGTTCTTC. This gives the protein CASSLNQGDNEQFF. The whole variable domain, filled in from reference TRBV5-1 and TRBJ2-1, reads KAGVTQTPRYLIKTRGQQVTLSCSPISGHRSVSWYQQTPGQGLQFLFEYFSETQRNKGNFPGRFSGRQFSNSRSEMNVSTLELGDSALYLCASSLNQGDNEQFFGPGTRLTVL.

As for this clonotype: The junction departs from germline at one end; a sequencing error may be responsible. The V and J genes are TRBV5-6 and TRBJ2-7; 12 bases agree with TRBD1. The CDR3 length is 15 residues. From germline, CDR1 is SGHDT and CDR2 YYEEEE. CDR3 DNA sequence: TGTGCCGGCAGCGGCCGGGACAGGGGGCTTGGGGAGCAGTACTTC. Translated: CAGSGRDRGLGEQYF.

This clonotype has a handful of counts. The rearrangement links TRBV29-1 to TRBJ2-1; a possible D gene is TRBD2 (5 bases). From germline, CDR1 is SQVTM and CDR2 ANQGSEA. V lost 2 bases, J lost 3 bases, and 11 bases lay in between. The CDR3 runs to 14 residues. In nucleotides, the CDR3 is TGCAGCGTTGAACCTAGCCTGGGCTACAATGAGCAGTTCTTC. Its translation is CSVEPSLGYNEQFF.

The V gene is TRBV6-6, the J gene TRBJ1-5, with TRBD1 identical over 8 bases. This CDR3 spans 16 amino acids. Germline CDR1 reads MNHNY; CDR2 reads SVGAGI (reference sequence). The V and J ends lost 6 bases and 9 bases, in that order; junction bases with no gene match: 16. As DNA, the CDR3 is TGTGCCAGCAGGTCCAGGGGGCGAGGATCGGATCGGCCCCAGCATTTT. It codes for CASRSRGRGSDRPQHF.

The rearrangement links TRBV12-3 or TRBV12-4 to TRBJ2-1; D may be TRBD2 (6 bases). The CDR3 is made up of 14 amino acids. V dropped 7 bases and J dropped 5 bases, with 15 bases sitting between them. In DNA, the CDR3 is TGTGCCAGCAATCCTAGCGTCGACCACAATGAGCAGTTCTTC. This codes for CASNPSVDHNEQFF.

In this sample, this clonotype turned up many times. The rearrangement joins TRBV10-1 to TRBJ2-5; 10 bases are a match to TRBD1. Germline V gene sequence: CDR1 WNHNN, CDR2 SYGVQD (reference sequence). With V trimmed by 5 bases and J by 1 base, 4 bases remained unmatched. The CDR3 covers 15 residues. The CDR3 spells CASSRDRGTQETQYF. The CDR3 DNA is TGCGCCAGCAGTCGGGACAGGGGAACCCAAGAGACCCAGTACTTC.

The chain joins TRBV11-2 to TRBJ2-1; possibly TRBD2 for D (6 bases). Trimming shortened V by 3 bases and J by 5 bases, and 23 bases separated the two germline ends. CDR1 SGHAT and CDR2 FQNNGV come from the germline V gene. The CDR3 spans 18 residues. CDR3 protein: CASSLYRYPGLENNEQFF. The CDR3 nucleotides are TGTGCCAGCAGCTTGTACAGGTATCCGGGACTGGAAAACAATGAGCAGTTCTTC.

The genes are TRBV29-1 and TRBJ1-1; 9 positions match TRBD1. The CDR3 is 13 residues long. After removal of 7 bases from V and 5 bases from J, the junction contained 8 bases not matched to a gene. From germline, CDR1 is SQVTM and CDR2 ANQGSEA. As DNA, the CDR3 is TGCAGCGCCACCACAGGGGGCGGGACTGAAGCTTTCTTT. This encodes CSATTGGGTEAFF. The variable domain in full, completed from reference TRBV29-1 and TRBJ1-1, reads SAVISQKPSRDICQRGTSLTIQCQVDSQVTMMFWYRQQPGQSLTLIATANQGSEATYESGFVIDKFPISRPNLTFSTLTVSNMSPEDSSIYLCSATTGGGTEAFFGQGTRLTVV.

This clonotype was picked up a small number of times. CDR3 loop: CASSDPYQGMNEQFF. In nucleotides, the CDR3 is TGTGCCAGCAGCGACCCTTATCAGGGAATGAATGAGCAGTTCTTC. The chain recombines TRBV27 with TRBJ2-1; possibly TRBD1 for D (5 bases). Trimming stripped 6 bases from V and 7 bases from J, with 19 bases between. Germline CDR1 and CDR2: MNHEY and SMNVEV (reference sequence). The length of the CDR3 is 15 residues.

This clonotype was counted a few times. The chain is built from TRBV2 and TRBJ1-2; 8 positions match TRBD1. The length of the CDR3 is 14 residues. The trim removed 6 bases at V and 6 bases at J, leaving 9 bases unmatched. The V gene's germline CDR1 is SNHLY and CDR2 FYNNEI. CDR3 residues: CASRDFGTGDGYTF. The CDR3 nucleotides are TGTGCCAGCAGAGATTTCGGGACAGGAGATGGCTACACCTTC.